Here is one T cell receptor (beta chain) with its context. Its antigen is undetermined. Over chemoradiotherapy, repertoires were sampled more than once. This specimen belongs to a study of chemoradiotherapy in HPV16-positive cancers. Study at large: Candidate HPV-specific T-cell clones and common TCR motifs came from functional assays in two HPV16-positive patients. Overall study findings and caveats: In HPV16-positive patients, HPV-responsive T-cell expansion tracked better recurrence-free survival. Candidate HPV-specific clones and E7-related TCR motifs grew in tumor during treatment.

Sequencing was performed with immunoSEQ multiplex PCR; in TCRdb, only in-frame clones are kept and a portion is missing. The sample shows about 7,400 clones, roughly four fifths of them seen only once. V lost 2 bases, J lost 2 bases, and 13 bases lay in between. The CDR3 is made up of 16 amino acids. Germline values: CDR1 SGHNT, CDR2 YENEEA. This specimen consisted of tumor tissue, obtained from a patient who underwent chemoradiotherapy. The chain carries TRBV11-3 and TRBJ2-1; D tentatively reads TRBD1 or TRBD2 (7 bases each). The TCR was taken from a human donor with HPV-associated anogenital cancer. As DNA, the CDR3 is TGTGCCAGCAGCTTAAGCGGGACAGTCGCCTACAATGAGCAGTTCTTC. As protein: CASSLSGTVAYNEQFF.